The present entry profiles one TCR beta chain with its context. As processed by the authors: Reference gene primer amplification yielded estimated nucleated cell counts. The protocol was immunoSEQ multiplex PCR, while the TCRdb copy is restricted to in-frame clones and leaves out a portion. The D gene and trimming were derived from the DNA, and the V and J assignments and clone size from that table. The sample lists about 97,000 clones, just under 85% occurring once. These data come from a study of blood T cell repertoires in COVID-19. Study-wide context: The United States, Italy and Spain were the sources of the acute and convalescent COVID-19 samples. Sample material is recorded as cDNA or gDNA derived from T cells, B-cell-depleted T cells, or PBMCs.

The germline CDR1 and CDR2 sequences are SGHTA and FQGNSA. This CDR3 has 13 residues. V was trimmed by 4 bases and J by 1 base, leaving 7 bases between them. The source is an older man with acute or convalescent COVID-19. The V gene is TRBV7-2, the J gene TRBJ1-1, with unresolved D. The sequenced sample was peripheral blood. In DNA form, the CDR3 reads TGTGCCAGCAGCTCAGGTGGGAACACTGAAGCTTTCTTT. As protein: CASSSGGNTEAFF.